What follows describes a single T cell receptor beta chain. Its target is unknown. The germline V and J ends were trimmed by 5 bases and 3 bases, with 6 bases remaining between them. The CDR3 contains 11 residues. CDR1 and CDR2 (germline): SGHRS, YFSETQ. The data originate from a study of CD8+ T cells in alopecia areata. Study at large: In an open-label trial, patients got 5 to 10 mg tofacitinib twice daily.

Study results and limitations: Possibly as an HLA-related effect, TCR sharing across patients appeared less clear than in mice.

Treatment specified: oral pan-JAK inhibitor, 5-10 mg twice daily. T lymphocytes (CD4+ and CD8+) were sorted from PBMCs. Extraction of RNA preceded its reverse transcription into cDNA, which served as the sequencing template. This table comes from immunoSEQ multiplex PCR, and its TCRdb copy is limited to in-frame clones, with some not included. This table has some 99,000 clones, 60% to 75% appearing once. The clonotype was recovered from a human donor with alopecia areata. This specimen was CD8+ T cells sorted from blood, taken at week 4, from a patient treated with tofacitinib. The rearrangement uses TRBV5-1 and TRBJ2-7; D gene unclear. DNA for the CDR3: TGCGCCAGCAGGCTGATCTACGAGCAGTACTTC. Translating gives CASRLIYEQYF.